The 7 T cell receptor beta chains listed next were all sequenced from one sample in a study of cytomegalovirus exposure and HLA in healthy donors. In the PCR, 60 Vbeta and 13 Jbeta primers were used. The protocol was immunoSEQ multiplex PCR, while the TCRdb copy is restricted to in-frame clones and leaves out a portion. The data hold more than 150,000 clones, with around 85% observed a single time. Sample: PBMCs. The receptors derive from a man between 18 and 29 years old in good health and CMV-seropositive.

The chain couples TRBV19 to TRBJ1-1; weak D call: TRBD1 (6 bases). CDR1 and CDR2 (germline): LNHDA, SQIVND (reference sequence). V was shortened by 4 bases and J by 1 base, with 13 bases between the two germline ends. The CDR3 spans 15 residues. CDR3 sequence reads: CASSSNPRGNTEAFF. CDR3 sequence (DNA): TGTGCCAGTAGTAGCAACCCCAGGGGGAACACTGAAGCTTTCTTT.

V is TRBV2 and J is TRBJ1-3, with D possibly TRBD1 on 6 matching bases. V gave up 6 bases and J gave up 1 base, with 16 bases separating them. CDR1 SNHLY and CDR2 FYNNEI come from the germline V gene. CDR3 length equals 16 residues. The chain's CDR3 is CASSIVSGTSGNTIYF. DNA of the CDR3: TGTGCCAGCAGCATCGTAAGTGGGACATCTGGAAACACCATATATTTT.

This clone appeared once. J is TRBJ2-1 and V is TRBV2; 9 nucleotides line up with TRBD2. This CDR3 comprises 14 residues. V lost 9 bases and J lost 5; bases outside the gene matches: 8. CDR1 and CDR2 from the germline V gene are SNHLY and FYNNEI. CDR3 protein: CASKLAGRNNEQFF. CDR3 in DNA: TGTGCCAGTAAACTAGCGGGTCGAAACAATGAGCAGTTCTTC. The full variable domain, with the rest looked up from reference TRBV2 and TRBJ2-1, is EPEVTQTPSHQVTQMGQEVILRCVPISNHLYFYWYRQILGQKVEFLVSFYNNEISEKSEIFDDQFSVERPDGSNFTLKIRSTKLEDSAMYFCASKLAGRNNEQFFGPGTRLTVL.

The chain carries TRBV12-5 and TRBJ2-7; no clear D. Germline CDR1 and CDR2: LGHNT and FRNRAP. V lost 2 bases and J 3 bases, leaving 14 bases between the germline ends. The CDR3 is 15 residues long. CDR3 DNA: TGTGCTAGTGGTTTGATCCTTGGCAGGCTCTACGAGCAGTACTTC. Translated, it gives CASGLILGRLYEQYF.

A note on this clone: The identical CDR3 is also encoded by other nucleotide sequences in the sample. The J gene is TRBJ2-5, the V gene TRBV30; the D is unclear. Trimming removed 0 bases from V and 4 bases from J, with 3 bases in between. The CDR3 is 11 amino acids. CDR1 GTSNPN and CDR2 SVGIG come from the germline V gene (reference sequence). The CDR3 spells CAWSVLETQYF. The CDR3 bases are TGTGCCTGGAGTGTCCTAGAGACCCAGTACTTC.

The chain joins TRBV20-1 to TRBJ1-2, with D uncertain. The germline V and J ends were trimmed by 6 bases and 7 bases, with 6 bases remaining between them. The length of the CDR3 is 9 residues. The germline gives CDR1 DFQATT, CDR2 SNEGSKA (reference sequence). The CDR3 DNA follows: TGCAGTGCCCCCGGTGGCTACACCTTC. The encoded protein is CSAPGGYTF.

This clone was recorded only once. This chain links TRBV7-8 with TRBJ1-2; D uncertain. Trimming took off 1 base at V and 8 bases at J, with 8 bases between the two ends. There are 12 residues in the CDR3. CDR1 and CDR2 (germline): SGHVS, FQNEAQ. CDR3 DNA sequence: TGTGCCAGCAGCTTAGTCACGGGGGGCTACACCTTC. Translation gives CASSLVTGGYTF.